These 2 T cell receptor beta chains were all obtained from the same sample, sequenced in a study of T-cell memory formation after mild COVID-19. TCRdb fed the 5' RACE reads into MiXCR, producing one record per CDR3 protein. The table lists 98,000 or so distinct CDR3 sequences, roughly a sixth of them singletons. What was sequenced was PBMCs or a T cell subset sorted from them (not recorded which). The source of these receptors is a man aged 18 to 30 who had mild COVID-19 (a few samples of this study predate the infection). Cell type and time point are not known.

This clonotype occurred a few times. The chain links TRBV11-2 to TRBJ2-4; 7 bases map to TRBD1. Germline values: CDR1 SGHAT, CDR2 FQNNGV. The trim removed 3 bases at V and 2 bases at J, leaving 7 bases unmatched. This CDR3 is 16 amino acids long. This chain's CDR3 is CASSFDRVSTKNIQYF. The CDR3, as DNA: TGTGCCAGCAGCTTTGACAGGGTTTCGACCAAAAACATTCAGTACTTC.

This clonotype was counted only a few times. J is TRBJ2-1 and V is TRBV5-1; D possibly corresponds to TRBD1 (6 bases). Germline assignment: CDR1 SGHRS and CDR2 YFSETQ. V was pared by 7 bases and J by 4 bases, with 18 bases between. The CDR3 consists of 15 residues. The chain's CDR3 is CASRPPGTRYNEQFF. DNA for the CDR3: TGCGCCAGCCGTCCCCCCGGGACAAGGTACAATGAGCAGTTCTTC. Full variable domain (remainder filled in from reference TRBV5-1 and TRBJ2-1): KAGVTQTPRYLIKTRGQQVTLSCSPISGHRSVSWYQQTPGQGLQFLFEYFSETQRNKGNFPGRFSGRQFSNSRSEMNVSTLELGDSALYLCASRPPGTRYNEQFFGPGTRLTVL.